The rows below give T cell receptor beta chains drawn from one sample of a study of blood T cells in healthy people across ages. TCRdb recomputed calls from the 5' RACE reads with MiXCR, one row per CDR3 protein. Of some 1.6 million distinct CDR3 sequences listed, 30% to 40% are singletons. The sequenced material came from blood. All receptors derive from a woman under 40 in good health. Each CDR3 is given with its conserved first and last residue. The D gene is left open where the match is weak. Clone sizes are given selectively: once, few, many, or a class where the clone is expanded.

J gene,V gene,clone size,D gene,CDR3 protein,CDR3 DNA
TRBJ1-6,TRBV20-1,many,TRBD1,CSAMGDSSSYNSPLHF,TGCAGTGCTATGGGGGACAGTAGCTCCTATAATTCACCCCTCCACTTT
TRBJ2-1,TRBV7-8,few,NA,CASSLRRESSFYNEQFF,TGTGCCAGCAGCTTAAGACGGGAGAGCTCATTCTACAATGAGCAGTTCTTC
TRBJ1-1,TRBV5-4,few,NA,CASSFDATEAFF,TGTGCCAGCAGCTTCGACGCCACTGAAGCTTTCTTT
TRBJ2-5,TRBV7-9,few,NA,CASSLVVQLKETQYF,TGTGCCAGCAGCTTAGTAGTACAGTTGAAAGAGACCCAGTACTTC
TRBJ2-6,TRBV7-2,NA,NA,CASKKNSGANVRTF,TGTGCCAGCAAAAAAAATTCTGGGGCCAACGTCCGGACTTTC
TRBJ2-1,TRBV6-1,NA,TRBD2,CASRETGYSSGSFYNEQFF,TGTGCCAGCAGAGAGACAGGTTACTCTAGCGGGAGCTTCTACAATGAGCAGTTCTTC
TRBJ2-7,TRBV4-1,NA,NA,CASNWEARKSYEQYF,TGCGCCAGCAATTGGGAGGCTAGAAAATCCTACGAGCAGTACTTC
TRBJ2-7,TRBV10-1,NA,TRBD2,CASREGLAGDEQYF,TGCGCCAGCAGGGAGGGGTTAGCGGGGGACGAGCAGTACTTC
TRBJ2-3,TRBV18,NA,NA,CASSKIRGAPDTQYF,TGTGCCAGCTCGAAGATAAGGGGGGCACCAGATACGCAGTATTTT
TRBJ2-3,TRBV14,few,NA,CASSPIPGILADTQYF,TGTGCCAGCAGCCCCATTCCAGGGATATTAGCAGATACGCAGTATTTT
TRBJ2-1,TRBV10-3,few,NA,CAIQKHNEQFF,TGTGCTATCCAGAAACACAATGAGCAGTTCTTC
TRBJ2-7,TRBV5-1,many,NA,CASSLVGYEQYF,TGTGCCAGCAGCTTAGTAGGTTACGAGCAGTACTTC
TRBJ2-6,TRBV28,few,NA,CASSLTRLRSGANVLTF,TGTGCCAGCAGTCTGACCCGACTACGCTCTGGGGCCAACGTCCTGACTTTC
TRBJ2-7,TRBV20-1,NA,TRBD2,CSARPEGRGRHEQYF,TGCAGTGCTAGGCCGGAAGGGCGGGGGAGACACGAGCAGTACTTC
TRBJ2-4,TRBV18,NA,TRBD1,CASSPTGEKNIQYF,TGTGCCAGCTCACCGACAGGGGAGAAAAACATTCAGTACTTC
TRBJ1-2,TRBV5-1,NA,NA,CASIFYSPFGDVNYGYTF,TGCGCCAGCATCTTCTACTCCCCCTTTGGGGACGTCAACTATGGCTACACCTTC
TRBJ2-1,TRBV20-1,few,TRBD2,CSFRSSGGYEQFF,TGCAGTTTCAGGTCTAGCGGGGGATATGAGCAGTTCTTC
TRBJ2-3,TRBV5-1,NA,NA,CASSLEVGLDTQYF,TGCGCCAGCAGCTTGGAGGTTGGGTTGGATACGCAGTATTTT
TRBJ2-1,TRBV14,few,NA,CASSLVPLGYNEQFF,TGTGCCAGCAGCCTAGTACCTTTGGGCTACAATGAGCAGTTCTTC
TRBJ2-7,TRBV28,NA,NA,CASRADLMVYEQYF,TGTGCCAGCAGAGCTGACTTAATGGTGTATGAGCAGTACTTC